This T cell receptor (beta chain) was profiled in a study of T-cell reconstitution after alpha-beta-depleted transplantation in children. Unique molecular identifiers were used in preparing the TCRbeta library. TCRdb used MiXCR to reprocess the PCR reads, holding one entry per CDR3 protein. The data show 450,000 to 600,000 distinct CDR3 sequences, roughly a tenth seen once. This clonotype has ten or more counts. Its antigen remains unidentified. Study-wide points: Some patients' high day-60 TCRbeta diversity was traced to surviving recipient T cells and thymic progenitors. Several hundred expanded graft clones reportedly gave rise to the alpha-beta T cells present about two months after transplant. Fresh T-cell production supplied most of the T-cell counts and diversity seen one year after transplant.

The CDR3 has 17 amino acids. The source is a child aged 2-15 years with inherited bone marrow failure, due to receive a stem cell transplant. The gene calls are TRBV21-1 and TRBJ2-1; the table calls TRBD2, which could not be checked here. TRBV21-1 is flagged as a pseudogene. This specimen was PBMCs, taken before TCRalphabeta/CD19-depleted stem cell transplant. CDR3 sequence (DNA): TGTGCCAGCAGCAAAGGGGGACTAGCGGGAGTGGACAACGAGCAGTTCTTC. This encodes CASSKGGLAGVDNEQFF.